One and the same sample provided the 5 T cell receptor beta chains below, sequenced in a study of T cell responses to AZD1222 COVID-19 vaccine. Generated by immunoSEQ multiplex PCR, the TCRdb table keeps only in-frame clones and is missing some. Here the sample spans around 120,000 clones, about 88% being singletons. Specimen: peripheral blood, collected on day 0 of AZD1222 vaccination. The receptors derive from an adult in good health.

The sample holds a few counts of this clone. The rearrangement uses TRBV7-6 and TRBJ2-2; D is ambiguous. This CDR3 contains 15 residues. The germline gives CDR1 SGHVS, CDR2 FNYEAQ. V lost 5 bases and J lost 3, with 13 bases in between. The DNA for the CDR3 is TGTGCCAGCAGCGATAATATTCGGGACACCGGGGAGCTGTTTTTT. This encodes CASSDNIRDTGELFF.

The genes are TRBV5-4 and TRBJ2-1; 7 bases are a match to TRBD1. Germline values: CDR1 SGHNT, CDR2 YYREEE (reference sequence). V shed 4 bases, J shed 3 bases, and the junction held 4 bases outside the gene matches. This CDR3 region has 14 residues. CDR3 coding DNA: TGTGCCAGCAGCAACCGGGACAGCTACAATGAGCAGTTCTTC. As protein: CASSNRDSYNEQFF.

The CDR3, as DNA: TGTGCCAGCTCACCAACGAGGGGTGGGGCCGATGAGCAGTTCTTC. It specifies CASSPTRGGADEQFF. The rearrangement links TRBV18 to TRBJ2-1; TRBD1 or TRBD2 may be the D gene (5 bases each). Germline V gives CDR1 KGHSH, CDR2 LQKENI. Trimming cost V 2 bases and J 8 bases, with 16 bases left between them. This CDR3 region has 15 residues.

The rearrangement links TRBV7-9 to TRBJ2-3; weak D call: TRBD1 (6 bases). V shed 3 bases and J shed 1 base, with 8 bases lying between them. The CDR3 covers 14 residues. Germline V gene sequence: CDR1 SEHNR, CDR2 FQNEAQ (reference sequence). The CDR3 DNA reads TGTGCCAGCAGCTTGGACAGAGGCACAGATACGCAGTATTTT. This translates into CASSLDRGTDTQYF.

This chain joins TRBV30 and TRBJ1-2; 7 bases line up with TRBD1. Looked up from germline, CDR1 is GTSNPN and CDR2 is SVGIG (reference sequence). Trimming cost V 2 bases and J 6 bases; bases outside gene matches: 6. The CDR3 totals 13 residues. The CDR3, as DNA: TGTGCCTGGAGTTTATTGACAGGGAATGGCTACACCTTC. Its protein product is CAWSLLTGNGYTF.